This T cell receptor (beta chain) was profiled in a study of shared clonotypes between healthy human individuals. Study context: There were three CD4 naive, three CD4 memory, two CD8 naive and one CD8 memory plates per donor.

In germline, CDR1 is KGHSH, CDR2 LQKENI. The ends were cut back, 3 bases at V and 0 bases at J, with 12 bases in the middle. This CDR3 is built from 15 residues. The assay was immunoSEQ multiplex PCR, and TCRdb's table has in-frame clones only and misses some. Among some 1,600,000 clones, 95% to 99% were seen once, and the ten largest hold 0.4% to 0.45%. Concerning this clone itself: The identical CDR3 is also encoded by other nucleotide sequences in the sample.

The chain joins TRBV18 to TRBJ2-7, with D uncertain. The sequence derives from a man younger than 40 in good health. The sequenced sample was naive CD4+ T cells sorted from blood. The subset was: CD45RA+ positively selected. The CDR3 reads CASSPLPGSSYEQYF. CDR3 sequence (DNA): TGTGCCAGCTCACCTTTGCCAGGCAGCTCCTACGAGCAGTACTTC.